What follows are 22 T cell receptor beta chains derived from one specimen sequenced in a study of blood T cell repertoires in COVID-19. Repertoires were generated with immunoSEQ multiplex PCR, while TCRdb's copy carries only in-frame clones and drops some. The sample lists under 130,000 clones, around nine tenths occurring once. Source material: peripheral blood. Every receptor here comes from a human donor in a cohort sampled during active COVID-19.

The J gene is TRBJ1-2, the V gene TRBV10-3; TRBD1 matches at 8 bases. Germline loops: CDR1 ENHRY, CDR2 SYGVKD. V lost 4 bases, J lost 6 bases, and 4 bases stayed unmatched. There are 13 residues in the CDR3. CDR3 in amino acids: CAISVTGDHGYTF. In DNA form, the CDR3 reads TGTGCCATCAGTGTGACAGGGGACCATGGCTACACCTTC.

The chain links TRBV16 to TRBJ2-3, with 7 bases that match TRBD1. CDR1 KGHSY and CDR2 FQNENV come from the germline V gene. The CDR3 consists of 19 residues. The junction had 14 bases not matched to a gene; V was cut back by 1 base and J by 1 base. The CDR3 DNA reads TGTGCCAGCAGCCAATGCCGCACGTTGACAGGGCTCTGCACAGATACGCAGTATTTT. This sequence encodes CASSQCRTLTGLCTDTQYF.

The gene calls are TRBV20-1 and TRBJ2-3, with 8 bases fitting TRBD2. The CDR3 has 14 residues. Germline CDR1 is DFQATT and CDR2 is SNEGSKA (reference sequence). J lost 5 bases, V lost 3 bases, and 7 bases had no gene match. CDR3 loop: CSASKSGGGDTQYF. CDR3 sequence (DNA): TGCAGTGCTAGTAAATCCGGGGGGGGAGATACGCAGTATTTT.

The chain recombines TRBV11-2 with TRBJ2-7; tentatively, D is TRBD2 (6 bases). The CDR3 has 15 amino acids. With 5 bases removed from V and 9 bases from J, the gap between germline ends came to 23 bases. CDR1 is SGHAT and CDR2 is FQNNGV in the germline V gene. DNA of the CDR3: TGTGCCAGCAGCACCCCCTTCCGGGAGACAGACGGGCAGTACTTC. This encodes CASSTPFRETDGQYF.

The chain is built from TRBV24-1 and TRBJ2-5, with 7 bases fitting TRBD1. CDR1 is KGHDR and CDR2 is SFDVKD in the germline V gene. This CDR3 is built from 17 residues. Trimming at V came to 4 bases and at J to 3 bases, leaving 13 bases not matched to a gene. This chain's CDR3 is CATSEPRTGSFKETQYF. The DNA for the CDR3 is TGTGCCACCAGTGAACCGAGGACAGGCAGCTTCAAAGAGACCCAGTACTTC.

V gene TRBV13 combines with J gene TRBJ2-7; 7 nucleotides match TRBD2. The CDR3 has 15 amino acids. With V trimmed by 5 bases and J by 6 bases, 13 bases remained unmatched. The germline CDR1 and CDR2 sequences are PRHDT and FYEKMQ (reference sequence). The CDR3 loop is CASSTRTRFSVEQYF. The CDR3 DNA sequence: TGTGCCAGCAGCACCCGGACTAGATTCTCGGTCGAGCAGTACTTC.

This clone was counted between two and nine times. The chain recombines TRBV7-9 with TRBJ1-6, with 7 bases matching TRBD1. Germline CDR1 and CDR2: SEHNR and FQNEAQ (reference sequence). The trim removed 5 bases at V and 6 bases at J, leaving 7 bases unmatched. This CDR3 is 15 amino acids long. The chain's CDR3 is CASSLQGKSNSPLHF. CDR3 nucleotide sequence: TGTGCCAGCAGCCTACAGGGGAAAAGTAATTCACCCCTCCACTTT. Full variable domain (outside the CDR3, taken from reference TRBV7-9 and TRBJ1-6): DTGVSQNPRHKITKRGQNVTFRCDPISEHNRLYWYRQTLGQGPEFLTYFQNEAQLEKSRLLSDRFSAERPKGSFSTLEIQRTEQGDSAMYLCASSLQGKSNSPLHFGNGTRLTVT.

The chain couples TRBV7-2 to TRBJ2-4; 8 nucleotides agree with TRBD1. V was pared by 5 bases and J by 3 bases, with 9 bases of the junction left unmatched. The CDR3 totals 16 residues. Germline CDR1 and CDR2: SGHTA and FQGNSA. In DNA form, the CDR3 reads TGTGCCAGCAGCCCATGGACAGGGCTTGTCAAAAACATTCAGTACTTC. It encodes CASSPWTGLVKNIQYF. Full variable domain (rest looked up from reference TRBV7-2 and TRBJ2-4): GAGVSQSPSNKVTEKGKDVELRCDPISGHTALYWYRQSLGQGLEFLIYFQGNSAPDKSGLPSDRFSAERTGGSVSTLTIQRTQQEDSAVYLCASSPWTGLVKNIQYFGAGTRLSVL.

The chain links TRBV5-1 to TRBJ2-1; 11 nucleotides line up with TRBD2. CDR3 length equals 15 residues. Germline CDR1 reads SGHRS; CDR2 reads YFSETQ. The trim removed 4 bases at V and 6 bases at J, leaving 6 bases unmatched. CDR3 DNA: TGCGCCAGCAGCCCTGGGACTAGCGGAAGCAATGAGCAGTTCTTC. Residues: CASSPGTSGSNEQFF.

The chain couples TRBV6-4 to TRBJ2-1; D is possibly TRBD1 (5 bases). V lost 3 bases and J 8 bases, leaving 17 bases between the germline ends. The CDR3 extends over 15 amino acids. The V gene's germline CDR1 is MRHNA and CDR2 SNTAGT. As DNA, the CDR3 is TGTGCCAGCAGTGAAGGACACGGCGGATCATATGAGCAGTTCTTC. Its translation: CASSEGHGGSYEQFF.

The rearrangement links TRBV3-1 (or the pseudogene TRBV3-2) to TRBJ2-7; the match to TRBD1 covers 9 bases. Trimming at V came to 1 base and at J to 7 bases, leaving 5 bases not matched to a gene. The CDR3 is 14 residues long. The germline V gene encodes CDR1 LGHDT and CDR2 YNNKEL (reference sequence). The CDR3 bases are TGTGCCAGCAGCCAAGCCGGGACAGGGCTAGAGCAGTACTTC. Its translation is CASSQAGTGLEQYF.

The rearrangement links TRBV2 to TRBJ2-6, with TRBD2 identical over 7 bases. CDR1 SNHLY and CDR2 FYNNEI come from the germline V gene. CDR3 length: 16 amino acids. Germline trimming cut 7 bases from V and 1 base from J; bases unmatched to any gene: 7. DNA for the CDR3: TGTGCCAGCAAGGGCAGGGAGGGTTCTGGGGCCAACGTCCTGACTTTC. Amino acid sequence: CASKGREGSGANVLTF.

The CDR3 DNA sequence: TGTGCCAGCAGTTTGAGCGGGAGCAAAAACATTCAGTACTTC. It is translated as CASSLSGSKNIQYF. The rearrangement uses TRBV28 and TRBJ2-4, with 8 bases matching TRBD2. Germline trimming cut 3 bases from V and 3 bases from J; bases unmatched to any gene: 1. In germline, CDR1 is MDHEN, CDR2 SYDVKM. The CDR3 covers 14 residues.

The chain uses TRBV23-1 and TRBJ2-7; D remains ambiguous. TRBV23-1 is known as an ORF, though its function is uncertain. This CDR3 is built from 15 residues. Trimming shortened V by 1 base and J by 0 bases, and 10 bases separated the two germline ends. DNA of the CDR3: TGCGCCAGCAGTCAATGGAGCACACACTCCTACGAGCAGTACTTC. It yields the protein CASSQWSTHSYEQYF.

V and J are TRBV5-1 and TRBJ2-1, with 11 positions matching TRBD2. V lost 4 bases, J lost 1 base, and 13 bases stayed unmatched. This CDR3 comprises 19 residues. Looked up from germline, CDR1 is SGHRS and CDR2 is YFSETQ. The CDR3 protein is CASSPRELAGGLSYNEQFF. The CDR3 coding sequence is TGCGCCAGCAGCCCCAGGGAGCTAGCGGGAGGTTTGTCCTACAATGAGCAGTTCTTC.

As for this clone: One end of the junction varies from germline; a read error may be responsible. J is TRBJ2-5 and V is TRBV7-7; 8 bases line up with TRBD1. Germline values: CDR1 SSHAT, CDR2 FNYEAQ (reference sequence). This CDR3 has 15 residues. CDR3 sequence reads: CASSFGRQGPETQYF. The CDR3 DNA reads TGTGCTAGCAGCTTCGGTAGACAGGGGCCGGAGACCCAGTACTTC.

The rearrangement joins TRBV9 to TRBJ2-3, with a possible D match to TRBD2 (5 bases). V gave up 3 bases and J gave up 0 bases, with 14 bases separating them. Germline CDR1 is SGDLS and CDR2 is YYNGEE. The CDR3 extends over 16 amino acids. The CDR3 DNA reads as TGTGCCAGCAGCGCGGATGGGCGGGCCAGCACAGATACGCAGTATTTT. Protein: CASSADGRASTDTQYF.

The chain has TRBV7-3 and TRBJ2-1; possibly TRBD1 for D (5 bases). This CDR3 has 16 residues. V was pared by 1 base and J by 9 bases, with 19 bases between. From germline, CDR1 is SGHTA and CDR2 FQGTGA. CDR3 residues: CASSLSVRAQVGEQFF. The CDR3 nucleotides are TGTGCCAGCAGCTTAAGTGTCAGGGCTCAGGTGGGTGAGCAGTTCTTC.

The chain combines TRBV28 with TRBJ2-3; 7 positions agree with TRBD2. Germline loops: CDR1 MDHEN, CDR2 SYDVKM. V was clipped by 6 bases and J by 0 bases; unmatched bases: 12. The CDR3 runs to 17 residues. CDR3 sequence: CASSPPMTSSSTDTQYF. Here the CDR3 DNA reads TGTGCCAGCAGCCCCCCTATGACTAGCAGTAGCACAGATACGCAGTATTTT.

V gene TRBV27 combines with J gene TRBJ2-2, with 11 bases matching TRBD1. The CDR3 spans 16 residues. CDR1 is MNHEY, CDR2 SMNVEV, per germline (reference sequence). V lost 5 bases and J lost 7; bases outside the gene matches: 9. This CDR3 reads CASSPRGTGGGGELFF. CDR3 DNA: TGTGCCAGCAGTCCGCGGGGGACAGGGGGTGGCGGGGAGCTGTTTTTT.

This chain uses TRBV2 with TRBJ1-5; 8 bases fit TRBD1. Trimming at V came to 1 base and at J to 7 bases, leaving 6 bases not matched to a gene. The germline gives CDR1 SNHLY, CDR2 FYNNEI. The CDR3 runs to 15 residues. The CDR3 reads CASSEVDRVGQPQHF. CDR3 in DNA: TGTGCCAGCAGTGAAGTGGACAGGGTGGGACAGCCCCAGCATTTT.

A single count supports this clone. The V call is TRBV7-9, the J call TRBJ2-2; 9 nucleotides match TRBD1. The CDR3 has 16 amino acids. V was clipped by 1 base and J by 5 bases; unmatched bases: 5. Germline CDR1 reads SEHNR; CDR2 reads FQNEAQ (reference sequence). CDR3 amino acids: CASSLGGTGRTGELFF. The CDR3, as DNA: TGTGCCAGCAGCTTAGGTGGGACAGGGCGGACCGGGGAGCTGTTTTTT.